The 15 T cell receptor beta chains presented below share a single source sample, sequenced in a study of T cell changes during pregnancy in multiple sclerosis. Using immunoSEQ multiplex PCR, the repertoire was profiled, and TCRdb retains in-frame clones only, with some absent. The sample shows about 100,000 clones, about nine tenths of them seen only once. The sample here was peripheral blood, taken in the second trimester of pregnancy. The receptors stem from a female donor in good health, enrolled as a control in a pregnancy study.

V usage is TRBV27 and J usage is TRBJ2-1, with TRBD2 identical over 11 bases. This CDR3 contains 18 residues. Looked up from germline, CDR1 is MNHEY and CDR2 is SMNVEV (reference sequence). J lost 8 bases, V lost 6 bases, and 18 bases had no gene match. The DNA of the CDR3 is TGTGCCAGCAGGTCTACTCCCCATCTAGCGGGAGGTGGATATGAGCAGTTCTTC. This translates into CASRSTPHLAGGGYEQFF.

The chain has TRBV10-1 and TRBJ2-3, with D tentatively TRBD2 (5 bases). The CDR3 length is 13 residues. Looked up from germline, CDR1 is WNHNN and CDR2 is SYGVQD (reference sequence). The ends were cut back, 10 bases at V and 1 base at J, with 12 bases in the middle. This CDR3 reads CATQEAGTDTQYF. The CDR3 nucleotides are TGCGCCACCCAGGAGGCAGGCACAGATACGCAGTATTTT.

This clone appeared a single time. V is TRBV15 and J is TRBJ2-7; maybe TRBD1 (6 bases). Germline assignment: CDR1 LNHNV and CDR2 YYDKDF (reference sequence). The CDR3 has 14 residues. Trimming left V 3 bases short and J 3 bases short, with 12 bases between. The CDR3: CATSRRTVYYEQYF. CDR3 nucleotide sequence: TGTGCCACCAGCAGGAGGACAGTCTACTACGAGCAGTACTTC.

The chain joins TRBV9 to TRBJ2-7; TRBD1 is a possible D gene (7 bases). Germline CDR1 reads SGDLS; CDR2 reads YYNGEE. V was trimmed by 4 bases and J by 3 bases, leaving 14 bases between them. The CDR3 is 14 residues long. The CDR3 bases are TGTGCCAGCAGCCCGCGGGGACAGATCTACGAGCAGTACTTC. Amino acid sequence: CASSPRGQIYEQYF. The variable domain in full, with the rest retrieved from reference TRBV9 and TRBJ2-7, is DSGVTQTPKHLITATGQRVTLRCSPRSGDLSVYWYQQSLDQGLQFLIQYYNGEERAKGNILERFSAQQFPDLHSELNLSSLELGDSALYFCASSPRGQIYEQYFGPGTRLTVT.

A single count supports this clone. This chain joins TRBV12-2 and TRBJ2-6; the DNA was not compared with TRBD1, the D call given in the table. TRBV12-2 is a documented pseudogene. This CDR3 spans 20 amino acids. In nucleotides, the CDR3 is TGTGCAAGTCTCCTATCAGGGCCGACTCAGGAGTCCTCTGGGGCCAACGTCCTGACTTTC. It yields the protein CASLLSGPTQESSGANVLTF.

This chain uses TRBV5-4 with TRBJ2-6; the D is unclear. The CDR3 totals 15 residues. The germline V gene has CDR1 SGHNT and CDR2 YYREEE (reference sequence). The germline V and J ends were trimmed by 2 bases and 3 bases, with 9 bases remaining between them. The CDR3 here is CASSFRSVGANVLTF. The CDR3 nucleotides are TGTGCCAGCAGCTTCCGATCGGTTGGGGCCAACGTCCTGACTTTC.

V usage is TRBV7-9 and J usage is TRBJ1-4; 10 bases are a match to TRBD1. J gave up 9 bases and V 5 bases, and 6 bases lay outside the gene matches. The germline CDR1 and CDR2 sequences are SEHNR and FQNEAQ (reference sequence). This CDR3 region has 14 residues. CDR3 residues: CASSARDRGQKLFF. The DNA of the CDR3 is TGTGCCAGCAGCGCCCGGGACAGGGGTCAAAAACTGTTTTTT.

The chain links TRBV5-5 to TRBJ2-5; the match to TRBD2 covers 7 bases. CDR1 SGHKS and CDR2 YYEKEE come from the germline V gene (reference sequence). The CDR3 is made up of 12 amino acids. V was pared by 4 bases and J by 3 bases, with 0 bases of the junction left unmatched. CDR3 amino acids: CASSLAEETQYF. CDR3 DNA sequence: TGTGCCAGCAGCCTAGCGGAAGAGACCCAGTACTTC.

This clone has a handful of counts. The chain is built from TRBV7-2 and TRBJ2-5; no clear D gene. Trimming removed 1 base from V and 3 bases from J, with 6 bases in between. This CDR3 region has 13 residues. CDR1 is SGHTA and CDR2 is FQGNSA in the germline V gene. The CDR3 here is CASSLELKETQYF. DNA for the CDR3: TGTGCCAGCAGCTTAGAACTTAAAGAGACCCAGTACTTC.

This clone is a singleton in its sample. The chain is built from TRBV9 and TRBJ1-3; tentative D call: TRBD1 (5 bases). Looked up from germline, CDR1 is SGDLS and CDR2 is YYNGEE. This CDR3 spans 15 amino acids. The ends were cut back, 0 bases at V and 0 bases at J, with 7 bases in the middle. The CDR3 here is CASSVVGGSGNTIYF. CDR3 nucleotide sequence: TGTGCCAGCAGCGTAGTGGGGGGCTCTGGAAACACCATATATTTT. Supplemented by reference TRBV9 and TRBJ1-3, the full variable domain reads DSGVTQTPKHLITATGQRVTLRCSPRSGDLSVYWYQQSLDQGLQFLIQYYNGEERAKGNILERFSAQQFPDLHSELNLSSLELGDSALYFCASSVVGGSGNTIYFGEGSWLTVV.

This sequence joins TRBV12-5 and TRBJ1-1, with 8 bases matching TRBD1. CDR1 LGHNT and CDR2 FRNRAP come from the germline V gene. The V and J ends lost 1 base and 2 bases, in that order; junction bases with no gene match: 9. The CDR3 is made up of 17 amino acids. Here the CDR3 DNA reads TGTGCTAGTGGTTTGGAATACGAGGGACAGGCTAACACTGAAGCTTTCTTT. Amino acid sequence: CASGLEYEGQANTEAFF.

This clone was recorded a few times. The CDR3: CASRDRANEQFF. CDR3 nucleotide sequence: TGTGCCAGCAGGGACAGGGCAAATGAGCAGTTCTTC. The rearrangement joins TRBV19 to TRBJ2-1; 9 bases fit TRBD1. The CDR3 is made up of 12 amino acids. Trimming took 9 bases from V and 7 from J; bases not matched to a gene: 4. Germline V gives CDR1 LNHDA, CDR2 SQIVND (reference sequence).

The V gene is TRBV27, the J gene TRBJ1-4, with a weak D call TRBD1 (5 bases). V was shortened by 5 bases and J by 0 bases, with 19 bases between the two germline ends. The CDR3 totals 18 residues. Germline values: CDR1 MNHEY, CDR2 SMNVEV (reference sequence). The CDR3 bases are TGTGCCAGCAGTCCTGACAGCTTTCTACCGTCAACTAATGAAAAACTGTTTTTT. Amino acid sequence: CASSPDSFLPSTNEKLFF.

This chain links TRBV6-5 with TRBJ1-2; D remains unclear. V lost 3 bases, J lost 4 bases, and 9 bases lay in between. Germline V gives CDR1 MNHEY, CDR2 SVGAGI. This CDR3 spans 13 amino acids. For the CDR3, the DNA is TGTGCCAGCAGTTATACCCAGTCCTATGGCTACACCTTC. Translated, it gives CASSYTQSYGYTF.

The V call is TRBV28, the J call TRBJ2-1, with TRBD2 matching 11 bases. CDR3 size: 16 residues. Germline CDR1 MDHEN, CDR2 SYDVKM. The junction had 8 bases not matched to a gene; V was cut back by 7 bases and J by 3 bases. Written as DNA, the CDR3 is TGTGCCAGCAATTCCCTAGCGGGAGGACACTACAATGAGCAGTTCTTC. Translation: CASNSLAGGHYNEQFF.